The TCR beta chain under discussion was sequenced for a study of T cells in Graves' hyperthyroidism and ophthalmopathy. Diagnostic assessment was based on clinical symptoms, serum thyroxine and TRAb, thyroid ultrasound and orbital computed tomography. V dropped 7 bases and J dropped 6 bases, with 9 bases sitting between them. The germline gives CDR1 MNHNS, CDR2 SASEGT. CDR3 length: 11 residues. Using RNA transcripts as the source, TCR beta CDR3 regions were amplified. A first-round RT-PCR of the TCR CDR3 used the HTBI primer set. TCRdb ran MiXCR on the multiplex PCR reads and lists one entry per CDR3 protein. The sample includes around 300,000 distinct CDR3 sequences, 20% to 30% seen only once; the top ten take about a quarter.

The chain combines TRBV6-1 with TRBJ2-5; no reliable D call. Specimen: blood. The TCR comes from a man in his forties with Graves' hyperthyroidism that later progressed to Graves' ophthalmopathy. The CDR3, as DNA: TGTGCCAGCACCTCGATGAAGACCCAGTACTTC. This sequence encodes CASTSMKTQYF.